The 4 T cell receptor beta chains below all came from one sample that was sequenced in a study of post-analysis software for immune sequencing data. Carried by the TCR beta cDNA libraries were unique molecular identifiers. TCRdb reprocessed the PCR reads with MiXCR, giving one entry per CDR3 protein. The sample has hundreds of thousands of distinct CDR3 sequences; about a third are singletons. Their cognate antigens are unknown. The study, taken as a whole, reports: Four or five TRBV segments (TRBV5-6, TRBV5-1 and TRBV20-1 among them) occurred more frequently in patients than in controls.

What was sequenced was blood. These receptors all come from a girl under 18 with multiple sclerosis.

This chain connects TRBV12-3 or TRBV12-4 to TRBJ1-1; the match to TRBD1 covers 11 bases. The CDR3 spans 16 residues. V gave up 5 bases and J gave up 1 base; unmatched junction bases: 6. The CDR3 sequence: CASSPTGQGENTEAFF. CDR3 nucleotide sequence: TGTGCCAGCAGTCCCACGGGACAGGGGGAGAACACTGAAGCTTTCTTT.

This rearrangement joins TRBV7-2 to TRBJ2-7, with 7 bases that match TRBD2. The CDR3 runs to 13 residues. With 2 bases clipped from V and 9 bases from J, the junction kept 7 bases outside the gene matches. Germline lookup yields CDR1 SGHTA and CDR2 FQGNSA. CDR3 protein: CASSLSPGGGQYF. In DNA, the CDR3 is TGTGCCAGCAGCTTATCCCCGGGCGGGGGGCAGTACTTC.

This clonotype was seen many times. The J gene is TRBJ2-3, the V gene TRBV12-3 or TRBV12-4; 13 bases line up with TRBD2. CDR3 length: 15 residues. V lost 6 bases to trimming and J lost 3 bases; unmatched junction nucleotides: 3. The CDR3 sequence: CASRMGLAGTDTQYF. CDR3 DNA: TGTGCCAGCAGAATGGGACTAGCGGGGACAGATACGCAGTATTTT.

This clonotype has more than one count but fewer than ten. The J gene is TRBJ2-7, the V gene TRBV20-1; D remains ambiguous. With 2 bases removed from V and 1 base from J, the gap between germline ends came to 9 bases. The CDR3 consists of 13 residues. The germline V gene encodes CDR1 DFQATT and CDR2 SNEGSKA (reference sequence). This CDR3 is CSARFPGSYEQYF. CDR3 DNA: TGCAGTGCTAGATTCCCAGGATCCTACGAGCAGTACTTC.